These 8 T cell receptor beta chains were all obtained from the same sample, sequenced in a study of T cells in Graves' hyperthyroidism and ophthalmopathy. RNA transcripts gave rise to amplified TCR beta CDR3 regions. HTBI primers drove first-round RT-PCR of the TCR CDR3. TCRdb itself ran the multiplex PCR reads through MiXCR, one entry per CDR3 protein. The sample contains some 400,000 distinct CDR3 sequences, roughly 13% of which appear only once. The material sequenced was blood. The receptor set was obtained from a man aged 25 to 45 with Graves' hyperthyroidism that later progressed to Graves' ophthalmopathy.

For this clonotype: A much larger clone lies a single base off, so this may be a read error. The V call is TRBV6-1, the J call TRBJ1-5, with D maybe TRBD1 (6 bases). V lost 7 bases, J lost 4 bases, and 23 bases lay in between. CDR1 is MNHNS, CDR2 SASEGT, per germline. CDR3 length: 17 amino acids. The CDR3 sequence: CASTLGGPHDRNQPQHF. CDR3 nucleotide sequence: TGTGCCAGCACCTTGGGGGGGCCCCACGATAGGAATCAGCCCCAGCATTTT.

This clonotype was recorded at least ten times. The V call is TRBV3-1, the J call TRBJ2-1, with D possibly matching TRBD2 (5 bases). Germline CDR1 LGHDT, CDR2 YNNKEL (reference sequence). Trimming stripped 1 base from V and 9 bases from J, with 7 bases between. The CDR3 covers 12 residues. In DNA form, the CDR3 reads TGTGCCAGCAGCCAAGGGGAGCGTGAGCAGTTCTTC. It yields the protein CASSQGEREQFF.

For this clonotype: A single base separates this from a much larger clone, so it may be a read error. The V gene is TRBV20-1, the J gene TRBJ2-5, with unresolved D. Trimming shortened V by 7 bases and J by 2 bases, and 14 bases separated the two germline ends. The CDR3 is made up of 13 amino acids. Germline assignment: CDR1 DFQATT and CDR2 SNEGSKA (reference sequence). The CDR3 DNA follows: TGCAGTGGGGTTAGGGTGGGGCAAGAGACCCAGTACTTC. Its translation is CSGVRVGQETQYF.

The V call is TRBV15, the J call TRBJ2-5; weak D call: TRBD2 (6 bases). V was cut by 3 bases and J by 5 bases, with 13 bases left in between. CDR1 and CDR2 (germline): LNHNV, YYDKDF (reference sequence). The CDR3 consists of 14 residues. CDR3 in DNA: TGTGCCACCAGCAGCGCTCTAGCGTCCGAGACCCAGTACTTC. Translating it yields CATSSALASETQYF.

There are many counts of this clonotype. The rearrangement uses TRBV11-3 and TRBJ1-1; tentatively, D is TRBD1 (5 bases). V lost 1 base, J lost 4 bases, and 10 bases lay in between. Germline assignment: CDR1 SGHNT and CDR2 YENEEA. The CDR3 contains 14 residues. For the CDR3, the DNA is TGTGCCAGCAGCTTAGGGGGGACGGGCACTGAAGCTTTCTTT. Its protein product is CASSLGGTGTEAFF.

This clonotype was found a few times. This chain joins TRBV3-1 and TRBJ2-7, with D perhaps being TRBD1 or TRBD2 (6 bases each). This CDR3 spans 15 amino acids. Per germline, CDR1 LGHDT and CDR2 YNNKEL (reference sequence). The ends were cut back, 3 bases at V and 3 bases at J, with 15 bases in the middle. The CDR3: CASSHPPGGDYEQYF. DNA of the CDR3: TGTGCCAGCAGCCACCCCCCCGGGGGCGACTACGAGCAGTACTTC.

This chain links TRBV19 with TRBJ1-1; D is undetermined. Germline loops: CDR1 LNHDA, CDR2 SQIVND (reference sequence). The CDR3 is 15 residues long. The V and J ends lost 3 bases and 0 bases respectively, with 11 bases between them. The CDR3 nucleotides are TGTGCCAGTAGTATTAGGGCAGAAATGAACACTGAAGCTTTCTTT. Translation: CASSIRAEMNTEAFF.

This clonotype was seen at least ten times. The CDR3 nucleotides read TGTGCCAGCAGCTCGGGACTAGCGCAAACCTACGAGCAGTACTTC. The encoded protein is CASSSGLAQTYEQYF. J is TRBJ2-7 and V is TRBV11-2; 10 nucleotides align to TRBD2. The CDR3 sequence is 15 residues long. In germline, CDR1 is SGHAT, CDR2 FQNNGV. V was clipped by 4 bases and J by 2 bases; unmatched bases: 5.